Each of the 11 T cell receptor beta chains below was sequenced from the same sample in a study of cytotoxic CD8 clonotypes in ibrutinib-treated CLL. TCRdb's copy holds only in-frame clones and misses some; the assay was immunoSEQ multiplex PCR. Among 130,000 to 150,000 clones listed, approximately 80% were seen once. The sample was PBMCs, taken after 12 months of ibrutinib treatment. These receptors all come from a human donor with chronic lymphocytic leukemia.

This chain joins TRBV18 and TRBJ1-1; D gene uncertain. The CDR3 totals 14 residues. V was shortened by 2 bases and J by 0 bases, with 7 bases between the two germline ends. Germline V gives CDR1 KGHSH, CDR2 LQKENI. CDR3 residues: CASSPAQMNTEAFF. CDR3 sequence (DNA): TGTGCCAGCTCACCAGCTCAGATGAACACTGAAGCTTTCTTT.

The chain uses TRBV7-2 and TRBJ2-7; 11 positions match TRBD1. V shed 5 bases and J 4 bases; nucleotides not matched to a gene: 10. The V gene's germline CDR1 is SGHTA and CDR2 FQGNSA. The CDR3 runs 16 residues. The CDR3 nucleotides are TGTGCCAGCAGCGGGGACAGGGGGATTGAAGGGTACGAGCAGTACTTC. Residues: CASSGDRGIEGYEQYF.

This clone was seen once. The chain uses TRBV6-7 and TRBJ1-4; D remains unclear. TRBV6-7 is annotated as an ORF whose role is uncertain. The V end was cut by 0 bases, the J end by 6 bases, with 14 bases between. The CDR3 length is 16 residues. CDR3 region: CASSYSRSTSDEKLFF. The CDR3 region has the DNA TGTGCCAGCAGTTACTCGAGGTCAACCAGCGATGAAAAACTGTTTTTT.

This chain connects TRBV7-8 to TRBJ1-5, with TRBD1 matching over 7 bases. Per the germline V gene, CDR1 is SGHVS and CDR2 is FQNEAQ. The CDR3 runs to 16 residues. Losses at the gene ends were 4 bases for V and 0 bases for J; bases not matched to a gene: 6. DNA of the CDR3: TGTGCCAGCAGCTCTTTGACAGGGTATAGCAATCAGCCCCAGCATTTT. Protein: CASSSLTGYSNQPQHF.

A few counts support this clone. The V gene is TRBV7-9, the J gene TRBJ2-7, with D perhaps being TRBD1 or TRBD2 (6 bases each). This CDR3 has 15 amino acids. CDR1 is SEHNR, CDR2 FQNEAQ, per germline (reference sequence). Trimming took off 4 bases at V and 3 bases at J, with 16 bases between the two ends. CDR3 sequence (DNA): TGTGCCAGCAGCTCGGGGGCAGTTCGGGGCTACGAGCAGTACTTC. Its translation is CASSSGAVRGYEQYF.

The chain is built from TRBV19 and TRBJ2-7; no definite D call. Germline lookup yields CDR1 LNHDA and CDR2 SQIVND (reference sequence). CDR3 length equals 17 residues. The V end lost 0 bases, the J end lost 0 bases, and 15 bases lay between the germline ends. The CDR3 reads CASSIDPRRAGSYEQYF. The CDR3 coding sequence is TGTGCCAGTAGTATAGATCCCAGGCGAGCAGGCTCCTACGAGCAGTACTTC.

V usage is TRBV5-1 and J usage is TRBJ1-2; maybe TRBD1 (6 bases). Trimming pared 1 base from V and 0 bases from J, leaving 13 bases between. Germline V gives CDR1 SGHRS, CDR2 YFSETQ. The CDR3 has 16 amino acids. The CDR3 coding sequence is TGCGCCAGCAGCTTGATTCAGGGGCGAGCTAACTATGGCTACACCTTC. Protein product: CASSLIQGRANYGYTF.

The chain has TRBV25-1 and TRBJ2-7, with TRBD1 as a possible D gene (6 bases). V was cut by 2 bases and J by 3 bases, with 11 bases left in between. CDR3 size: 14 residues. Germline assignment: CDR1 MGHDK and CDR2 SYGVNS. The CDR3, as DNA: TGTGCCAGCAGTGAAGGGGGCAGCTACTACGAGCAGTACTTC. The encoded protein is CASSEGGSYYEQYF.

The chain combines TRBV29-1 with TRBJ2-7; 8 nucleotides line up with TRBD2. This CDR3 has 11 residues. Germline V gives CDR1 SQVTM, CDR2 ANQGSEA. V was clipped by 4 bases and J by 5 bases; unmatched bases: 1. The CDR3 nucleotides read TGCAGCGTTGGGACTAGCAACGAGCAGTACTTC. It specifies CSVGTSNEQYF.

The rearrangement uses TRBV9 and TRBJ2-1; the D gene is possibly TRBD2 (6 bases). Trimming took 0 bases from V and 5 from J, leaving 12 bases between them. Germline V gene sequence: CDR1 SGDLS, CDR2 YYNGEE. The CDR3 is 15 amino acids. CDR3 DNA sequence: TGTGCCAGCAGCGTAGGTTCTAGCGAAAACAATGAGCAGTTCTTC. Translating gives CASSVGSSENNEQFF.

The V and J genes are TRBV5-1 and TRBJ2-7; the match to TRBD2 covers 9 bases. Germline-derived CDR1 and CDR2 are SGHRS and YFSETQ. After removal of 3 bases from V and 2 bases from J, the junction contained 6 bases not matched to a gene. The CDR3 is 15 amino acids. This CDR3 reads CASSSASGTTYEQYF. The CDR3, as DNA: TGCGCCAGCAGCTCTGCTAGCGGGACTACCTACGAGCAGTACTTC.